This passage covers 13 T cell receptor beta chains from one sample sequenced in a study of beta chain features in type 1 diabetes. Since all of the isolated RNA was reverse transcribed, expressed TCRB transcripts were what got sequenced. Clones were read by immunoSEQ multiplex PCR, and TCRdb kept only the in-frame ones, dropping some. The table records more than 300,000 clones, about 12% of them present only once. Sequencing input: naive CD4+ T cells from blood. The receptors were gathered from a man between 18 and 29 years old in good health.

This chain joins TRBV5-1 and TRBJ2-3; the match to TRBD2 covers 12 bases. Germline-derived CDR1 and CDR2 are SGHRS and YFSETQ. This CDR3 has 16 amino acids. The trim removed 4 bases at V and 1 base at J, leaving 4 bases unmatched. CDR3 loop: CASSPRLAGGTDTQYF. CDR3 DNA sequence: TGCGCCAGCAGCCCTCGACTAGCGGGGGGCACAGATACGCAGTATTTT.

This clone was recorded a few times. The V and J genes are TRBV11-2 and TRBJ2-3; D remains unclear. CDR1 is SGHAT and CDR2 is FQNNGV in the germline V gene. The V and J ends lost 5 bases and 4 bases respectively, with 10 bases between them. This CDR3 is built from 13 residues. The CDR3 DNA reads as TGTGCCAGCAGCACTAACCTAGCAGATACGCAGTATTTT. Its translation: CASSTNLADTQYF.

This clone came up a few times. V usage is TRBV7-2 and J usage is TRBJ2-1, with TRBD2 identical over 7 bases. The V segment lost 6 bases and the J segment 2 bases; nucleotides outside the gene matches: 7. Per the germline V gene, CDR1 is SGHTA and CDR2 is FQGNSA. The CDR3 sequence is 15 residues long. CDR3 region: CASRGAGLTYNEQFF. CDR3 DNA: TGTGCCAGCAGGGGTGCGGGACTAACCTACAATGAGCAGTTCTTC. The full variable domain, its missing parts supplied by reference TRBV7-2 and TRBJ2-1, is GAGVSQSPSNKVTEKGKDVELRCDPISGHTALYWYRQSLGQGLEFLIYFQGNSAPDKSGLPSDRFSAERTGGSVSTLTIQRTQQEDSAVYLCASRGAGLTYNEQFFGPGTRLTVL.

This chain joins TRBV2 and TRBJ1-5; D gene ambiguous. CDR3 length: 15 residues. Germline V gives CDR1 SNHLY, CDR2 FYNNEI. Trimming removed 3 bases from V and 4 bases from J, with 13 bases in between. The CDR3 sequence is CASSDEGIGNQPQHF. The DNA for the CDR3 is TGTGCCAGCAGTGATGAGGGTATTGGGAATCAGCCCCAGCATTTT.

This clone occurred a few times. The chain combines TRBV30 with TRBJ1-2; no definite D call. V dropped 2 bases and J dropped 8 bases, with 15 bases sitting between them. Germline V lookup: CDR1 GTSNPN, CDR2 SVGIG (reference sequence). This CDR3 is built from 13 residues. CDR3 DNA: TGTGCCTGGAGTTACGGATCTGCGGCCGGCTACACCTTC. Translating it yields CAWSYGSAAGYTF.

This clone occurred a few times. This chain's CDR3 is CASTLGPGQGVNEQYF. The CDR3 DNA follows: TGTGCCAGCACCCTTGGGCCGGGACAGGGCGTCAACGAGCAGTACTTC. This chain connects TRBV28 to TRBJ2-7; the match to TRBD1 covers 9 bases. The CDR3 is 16 amino acids. V was clipped by 7 bases and J by 5 bases; unmatched bases: 15. Looked up from germline, CDR1 is MDHEN and CDR2 is SYDVKM.

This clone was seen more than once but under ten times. CDR3 sequence reads: CASSQQGPNYEQYF. CDR3 bases: TGTGCCAGCAGCCAACAGGGGCCCAACTACGAGCAGTACTTC. The chain is built from TRBV28 and TRBJ2-7; 7 bases are shared with TRBD1. CDR3 size: 14 residues. The germline CDR1 and CDR2 sequences are MDHEN and SYDVKM. The trim removed 6 bases at V and 3 bases at J, leaving 8 bases unmatched.

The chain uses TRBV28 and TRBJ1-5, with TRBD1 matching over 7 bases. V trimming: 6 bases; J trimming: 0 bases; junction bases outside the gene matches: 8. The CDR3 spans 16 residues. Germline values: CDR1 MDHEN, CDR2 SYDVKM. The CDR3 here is CASSGDRVDSNQPQHF. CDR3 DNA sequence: TGTGCCAGCAGCGGCGACAGGGTCGATAGCAATCAGCCCCAGCATTTT.

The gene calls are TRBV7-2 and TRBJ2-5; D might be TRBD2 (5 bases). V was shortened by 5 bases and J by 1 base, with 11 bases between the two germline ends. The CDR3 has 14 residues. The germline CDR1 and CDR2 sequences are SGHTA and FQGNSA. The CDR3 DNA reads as TGTGCCAGCAGCCCTCGGACTCTCCAAGAGACCCAGTACTTC. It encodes CASSPRTLQETQYF.

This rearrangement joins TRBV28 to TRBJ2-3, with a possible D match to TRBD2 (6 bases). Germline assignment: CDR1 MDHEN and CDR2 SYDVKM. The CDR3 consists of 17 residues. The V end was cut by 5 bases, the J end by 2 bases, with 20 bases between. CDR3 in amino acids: CASSGRGFRGDTDTQYF. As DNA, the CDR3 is TGTGCCAGCAGTGGCCGGGGGTTTCGAGGGGACACAGATACGCAGTATTTT.

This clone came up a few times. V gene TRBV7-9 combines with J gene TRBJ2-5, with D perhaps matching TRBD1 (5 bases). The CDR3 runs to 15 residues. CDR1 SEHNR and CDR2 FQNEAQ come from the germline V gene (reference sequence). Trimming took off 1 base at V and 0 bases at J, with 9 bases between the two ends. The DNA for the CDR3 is TGTGCCAGCAGCTTAGAGGGGAAGAACCAAGAGACCCAGTACTTC. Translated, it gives CASSLEGKNQETQYF.

CDR3 nucleotide sequence: TGTGCCAGCAGCCCGGGGACAGGGAATCAGCCCCAGCATTTT. It yields the protein CASSPGTGNQPQHF. The J gene is TRBJ1-5, the V gene TRBV7-9; 9 nucleotides line up with TRBD1. In germline, CDR1 is SEHNR, CDR2 FQNEAQ (reference sequence). Germline trimming cut 5 bases from V and 4 bases from J; bases unmatched to any gene: 3. The CDR3 sequence is 14 residues long.

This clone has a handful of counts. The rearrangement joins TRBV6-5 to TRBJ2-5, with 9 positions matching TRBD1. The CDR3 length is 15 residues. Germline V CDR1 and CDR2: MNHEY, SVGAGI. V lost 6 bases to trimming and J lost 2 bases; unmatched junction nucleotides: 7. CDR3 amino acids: CASSRDRVGQETQYF. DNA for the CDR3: TGTGCCAGCAGCCGGGACAGGGTGGGTCAAGAGACCCAGTACTTC.